The rows below give T cell receptor beta chains drawn from one sample of a study of T cell responses to AZD1222 COVID-19 vaccine. Sequencing was performed with immunoSEQ multiplex PCR; in TCRdb, only in-frame clones are kept and a portion is missing. The sample contains roughly 130,000 clones, about 88% of which appear only once. Sample: peripheral blood, taken on day 0 of AZD1222 vaccination. Receptors originate from an adult in good health. CDR3s leave out the opening cysteine and the closing phenylalanine or tryptophan. Fields, in order: V gene, J gene, D gene, CDR3 protein. D genes are given only for firm matches.

V: TRBV1; J: TRBJ2-7; D: .; CDR3: TSSNRQGGYEQY
V: TRBV27; J: TRBJ2-2; D: .; CDR3: ASSLSRNTGELF
V: TRBV7-2; J: TRBJ2-6; D: .; CDR3: ASSPQPSGANVLT
V: TRBV6-5; J: TRBJ2-7; D: .; CDR3: AGGQRAPYEQY
V: TRBV19; J: TRBJ2-5; D: .; CDR3: ASSVRRTANQETQY
V: TRBV28; J: TRBJ2-7; D: TRBD2; CDR3: ASSASSGSRSYEQY
V: TRBV3-1/TRBV3-2; J: TRBJ2-1; D: .; CDR3: ASSQARGPIDEQF
V: TRBV19; J: TRBJ1-5; D: .; CDR3: ASSMKQNGNQPQH
V: TRBV3-1/TRBV3-2; J: TRBJ2-7; D: TRBD2; CDR3: ASSQRVTSRVSGQY
V: TRBV2; J: TRBJ1-2; D: TRBD1; CDR3: ASSTRQGGYGYT
V: TRBV5-1; J: TRBJ1-4; D: TRBD1; CDR3: ASSLVMTGKREKLF
V: TRBV18; J: TRBJ2-7; D: .; CDR3: ASSPAPSYEQY
V: TRBV28; J: TRBJ2-7; D: TRBD1; CDR3: ASSLRDRARHEQY
V: TRBV4-1; J: TRBJ1-5; D: .; CDR3: ASSQDGGDRADSNQPQH
V: TRBV5-1; J: TRBJ1-1; D: .; CDR3: ASSLDGHGSEAF
V: TRBV5-4; J: TRBJ2-1; D: TRBD1; CDR3: ASSLVQQGANEQF
V: TRBV19; J: TRBJ1-2; D: .; CDR3: ASSIGGNYGYT
V: TRBV5-3; J: TRBJ2-7; D: .; CDR3: ARSRYVWAGVIYEQY
V: TRBV5-1; J: TRBJ2-7; D: TRBD1; CDR3: ASSSAGTGAYEQY
V: TRBV6-5; J: TRBJ2-7; D: .; CDR3: ASRLDGSGKQY
V: TRBV18; J: TRBJ2-5; D: .; CDR3: ASSPPGYQETQY
V: TRBV15; J: TRBJ1-5; D: .; CDR3: ATRTPGDSNQPQH
V: TRBV7-6; J: TRBJ2-7; D: .; CDR3: ASSLVQGPYEQY
V: TRBV12-5; J: TRBJ1-1; D: TRBD1; CDR3: ASGPSPTGRTEAF
V: TRBV19; J: TRBJ1-5; D: TRBD1; CDR3: ASTGTGGNQPQH
V: TRBV28; J: TRBJ2-7; D: .; CDR3: ASSLEGYEQY
V: TRBV6-5; J: TRBJ2-7; D: TRBD1; CDR3: ASSYGGQGREQY